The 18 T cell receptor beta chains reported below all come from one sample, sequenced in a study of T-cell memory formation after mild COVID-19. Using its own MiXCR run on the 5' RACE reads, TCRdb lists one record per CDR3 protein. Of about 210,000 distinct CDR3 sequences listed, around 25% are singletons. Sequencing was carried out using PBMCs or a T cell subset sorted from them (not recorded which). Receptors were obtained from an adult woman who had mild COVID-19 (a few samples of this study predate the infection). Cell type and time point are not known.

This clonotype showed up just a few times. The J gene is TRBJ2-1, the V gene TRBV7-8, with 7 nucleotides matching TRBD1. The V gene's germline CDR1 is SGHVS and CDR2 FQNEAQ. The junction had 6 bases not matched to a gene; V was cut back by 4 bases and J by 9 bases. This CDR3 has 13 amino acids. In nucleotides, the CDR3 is TGTGCCAGCAGCTCACAGGGGATGGGTGAGCAGTTCTTC. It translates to CASSSQGMGEQFF.

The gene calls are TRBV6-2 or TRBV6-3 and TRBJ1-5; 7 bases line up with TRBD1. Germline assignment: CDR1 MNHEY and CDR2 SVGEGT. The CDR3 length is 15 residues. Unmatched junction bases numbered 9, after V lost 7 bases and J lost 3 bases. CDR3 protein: CASTGQARLNQPQHF. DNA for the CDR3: TGTGCCAGCACTGGACAGGCGAGGCTCAATCAGCCCCAGCATTTT.

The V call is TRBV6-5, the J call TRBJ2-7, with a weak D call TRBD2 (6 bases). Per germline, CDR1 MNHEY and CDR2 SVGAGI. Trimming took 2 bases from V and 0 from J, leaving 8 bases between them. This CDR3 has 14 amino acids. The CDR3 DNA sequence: TGTGCCAGCAGTTACAGACTAGACTCCTACGAGCAGTACTTC. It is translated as CASSYRLDSYEQYF.

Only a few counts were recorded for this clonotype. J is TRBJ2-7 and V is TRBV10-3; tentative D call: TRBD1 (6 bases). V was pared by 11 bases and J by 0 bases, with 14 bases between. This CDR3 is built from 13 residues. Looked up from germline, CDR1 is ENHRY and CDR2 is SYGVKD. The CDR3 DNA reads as TGTGCCGTGGGGTGGGACAACTCCTACGAGCAGTACTTC. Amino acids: CAVGWDNSYEQYF.

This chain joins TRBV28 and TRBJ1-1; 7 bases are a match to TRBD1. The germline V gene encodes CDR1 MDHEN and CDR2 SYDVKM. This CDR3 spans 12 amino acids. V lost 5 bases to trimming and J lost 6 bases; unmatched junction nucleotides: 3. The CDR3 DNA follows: TGTGCCAGCAGTCCCAGGGGGTCTGAAGCTTTCTTT. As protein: CASSPRGSEAFF.

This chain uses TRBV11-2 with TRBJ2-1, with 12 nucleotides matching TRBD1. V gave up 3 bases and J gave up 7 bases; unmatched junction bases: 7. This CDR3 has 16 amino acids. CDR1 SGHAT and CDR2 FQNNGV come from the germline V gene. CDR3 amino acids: CASSFSGTGGWNEQFF. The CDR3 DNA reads TGTGCCAGCAGCTTCTCCGGGACAGGGGGCTGGAATGAGCAGTTCTTC.

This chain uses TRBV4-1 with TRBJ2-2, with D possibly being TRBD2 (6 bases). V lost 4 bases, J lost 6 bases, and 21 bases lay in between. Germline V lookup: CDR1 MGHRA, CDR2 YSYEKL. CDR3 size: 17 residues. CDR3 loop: CASSRVTGRRGAGELFF. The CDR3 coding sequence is TGCGCCAGCAGCCGGGTAACCGGACGGAGGGGCGCCGGGGAGCTGTTTTTT.

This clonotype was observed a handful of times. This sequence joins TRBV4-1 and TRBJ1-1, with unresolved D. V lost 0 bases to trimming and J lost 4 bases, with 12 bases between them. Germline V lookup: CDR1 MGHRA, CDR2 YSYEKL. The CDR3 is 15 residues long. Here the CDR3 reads CASSQDLRLATEAFF. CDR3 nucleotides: TGCGCCAGCAGCCAAGATCTAAGGTTAGCCACTGAAGCTTTCTTT.

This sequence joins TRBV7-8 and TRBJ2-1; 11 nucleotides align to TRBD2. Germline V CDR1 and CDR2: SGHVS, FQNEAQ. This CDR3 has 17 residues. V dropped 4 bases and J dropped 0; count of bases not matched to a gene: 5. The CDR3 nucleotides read TGTGCCAGCAGCTCAAGACTAGCGGGAATCTCCTACAATGAGCAGTTCTTC. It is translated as CASSSRLAGISYNEQFF.

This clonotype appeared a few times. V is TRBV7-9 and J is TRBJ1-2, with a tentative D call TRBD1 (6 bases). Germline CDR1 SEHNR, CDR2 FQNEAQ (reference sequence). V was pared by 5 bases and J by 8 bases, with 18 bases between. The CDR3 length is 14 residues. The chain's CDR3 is CASSRLRGVGGYTF. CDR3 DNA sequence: TGTGCCAGCAGCCGTCTCAGGGGTGTAGGAGGCTACACCTTC.

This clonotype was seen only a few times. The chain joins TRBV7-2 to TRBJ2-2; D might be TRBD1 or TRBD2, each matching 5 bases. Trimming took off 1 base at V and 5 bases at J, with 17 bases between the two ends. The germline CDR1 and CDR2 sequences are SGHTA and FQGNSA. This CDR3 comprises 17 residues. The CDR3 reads CASSLDVWGRGTGELFF. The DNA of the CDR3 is TGTGCCAGCAGCTTAGACGTGTGGGGGAGAGGGACCGGGGAGCTGTTTTTT.

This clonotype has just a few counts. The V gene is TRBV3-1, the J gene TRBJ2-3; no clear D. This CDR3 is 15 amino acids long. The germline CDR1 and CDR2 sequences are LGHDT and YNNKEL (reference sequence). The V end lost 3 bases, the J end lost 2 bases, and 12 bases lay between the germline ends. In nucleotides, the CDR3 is TGTGCCAGCAGCCATGGCTCGGTTACCACAGATACGCAGTATTTT. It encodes CASSHGSVTTDTQYF.

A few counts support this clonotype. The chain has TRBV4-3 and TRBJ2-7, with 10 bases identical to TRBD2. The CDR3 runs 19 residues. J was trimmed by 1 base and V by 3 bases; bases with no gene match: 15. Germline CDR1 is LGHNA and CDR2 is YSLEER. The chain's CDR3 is CASSQALGVLAGASYEQYF. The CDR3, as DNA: TGCGCCAGCAGCCAGGCCTTAGGGGTTCTAGCGGGAGCGTCCTACGAGCAGTACTTC.

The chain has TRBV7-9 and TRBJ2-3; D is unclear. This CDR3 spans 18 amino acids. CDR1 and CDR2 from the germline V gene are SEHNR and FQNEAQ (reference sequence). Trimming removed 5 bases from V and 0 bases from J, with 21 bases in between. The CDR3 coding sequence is TGTGCCAGCAGCCATATGATGATAAGGAGCCCTAGCACAGATACGCAGTATTTT. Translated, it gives CASSHMMIRSPSTDTQYF.

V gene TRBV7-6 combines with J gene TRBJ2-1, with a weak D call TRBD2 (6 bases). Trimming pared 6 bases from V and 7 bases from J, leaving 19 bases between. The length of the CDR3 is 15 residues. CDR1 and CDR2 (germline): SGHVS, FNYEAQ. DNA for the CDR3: TGTGCCAGCAGTCTGGACTACCCCGTAGGGAATGAGCAGTTCTTC. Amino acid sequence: CASSLDYPVGNEQFF.

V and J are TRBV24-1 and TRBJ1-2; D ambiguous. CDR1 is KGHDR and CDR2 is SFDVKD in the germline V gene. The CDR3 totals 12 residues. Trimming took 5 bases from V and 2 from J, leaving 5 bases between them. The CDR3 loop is CATSGENYGYTF. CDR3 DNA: TGTGCCACCAGTGGGGAAAACTATGGCTACACCTTC.

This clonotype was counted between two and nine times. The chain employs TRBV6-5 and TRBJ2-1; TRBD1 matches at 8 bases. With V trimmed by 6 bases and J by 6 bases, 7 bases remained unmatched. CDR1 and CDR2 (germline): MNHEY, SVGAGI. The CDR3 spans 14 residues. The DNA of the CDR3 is TGTGCCAGCAGCTTCGACAGGGGTGTCAATGAGCAGTTCTTC. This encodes CASSFDRGVNEQFF.

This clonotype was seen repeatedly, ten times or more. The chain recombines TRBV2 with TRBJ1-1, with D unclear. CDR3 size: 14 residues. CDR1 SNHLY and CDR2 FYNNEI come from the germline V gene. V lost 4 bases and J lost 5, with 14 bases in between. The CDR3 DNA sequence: TGTGCCAGCAGTGTATCAGAACTTGGGACTGAAGCTTTCTTT. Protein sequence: CASSVSELGTEAFF.